This T cell receptor (beta chain) was obtained from a study of T-cell reconstitution after alpha-beta-depleted transplantation in children. This clonotype was picked up a small number of times. The germline V gene encodes CDR1 GTSNPN and CDR2 SVGIG (reference sequence). The CDR3 sequence is 14 residues long. Trimming removed 4 bases from V and 0 bases from J; junction bases left unmatched: 2. TCRbeta library preparation incorporated unique molecular identifiers. A single record per CDR3 protein comes from TCRdb applying MiXCR to the PCR reads. The table shows about 340,000 distinct CDR3 sequences, with approximately 10% occurring only once.

The chain recombines TRBV30 with TRBJ2-7, with 11 positions matching TRBD2. The sequencing used PBMCs from the stem cell graft donor, collected from the stem cell graft. The TCR sequence derives from a human donor who donated a stem cell graft to a child with acute lymphoblastic leukemia. CDR3 protein: CAWMGLADSYEQYF. The CDR3 nucleotides are TGTGCCTGGATGGGACTAGCGGACTCCTACGAGCAGTACTTC.